This T cell receptor beta chain emerged from a study of beta chain features in type 1 diabetes. With V trimmed by 4 bases and J by 3 bases, 5 bases remained unmatched. In germline, CDR1 is SGHVS, CDR2 FNYEAQ. This CDR3 has 14 residues. This clone has a handful of counts. Purity exceeding 95% was reached by all sorted populations. Expressed TCRB transcripts were sequenced because the entire RNA isolate underwent reverse transcription. The table came from immunoSEQ multiplex PCR; TCRdb's copy has only in-frame clones and leaves some out. Of under 400,000 clones in the sample, over 9.5% were seen once. Source material: naive CD4+ T cells from blood. J is TRBJ2-5 and V is TRBV7-6, with 7 bases matching TRBD1. The source is a man aged 18 to 30 in good health. DNA for the CDR3: TGTGCCAGCAGCTCTGGTACAGGGGAAGAGACCCAGTACTTC. Translating it yields CASSSGTGEETQYF.